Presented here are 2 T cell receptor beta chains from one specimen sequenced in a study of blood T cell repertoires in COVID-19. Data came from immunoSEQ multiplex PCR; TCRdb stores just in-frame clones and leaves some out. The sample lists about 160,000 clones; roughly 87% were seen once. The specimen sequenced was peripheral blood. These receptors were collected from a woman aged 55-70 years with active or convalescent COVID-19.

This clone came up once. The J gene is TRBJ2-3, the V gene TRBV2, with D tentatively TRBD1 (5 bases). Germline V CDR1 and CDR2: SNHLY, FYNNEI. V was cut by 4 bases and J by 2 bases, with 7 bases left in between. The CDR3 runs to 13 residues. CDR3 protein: CASSGQYTDTQYF. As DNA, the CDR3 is TGTGCCAGCAGTGGACAGTACACAGATACGCAGTATTTT. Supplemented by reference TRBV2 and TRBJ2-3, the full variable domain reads EPEVTQTPSHQVTQMGQEVILRCVPISNHLYFYWYRQILGQKVEFLVSFYNNEISEKSEIFDDQFSVERPDGSNFTLKIRSTKLEDSAMYFCASSGQYTDTQYFGPGTRLTVL.

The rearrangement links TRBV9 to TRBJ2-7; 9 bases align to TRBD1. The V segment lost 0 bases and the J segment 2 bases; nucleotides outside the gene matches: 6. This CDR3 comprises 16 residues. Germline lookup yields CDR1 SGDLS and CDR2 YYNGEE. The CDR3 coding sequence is TGTGCCAGCAGCGTAGAGGACAGGGGACGCACCTACGAGCAGTACTTC. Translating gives CASSVEDRGRTYEQYF.